At least ten counts were recorded for the clone carrying this TCR beta chain. The observed sequence ends 3 residues before the CDR3 terminus, with the missing tail filled in from the germline J gene. Patients and controls were mostly of Caucasian heritage. Blood samples were heparinized, about 5 to 9 ml per donor. Control and CVID samples contributed equal amounts of genomic DNA. Sequencing used immunoSEQ multiplex PCR; TCRdb keeps in-frame clones, though not all of them. The sample lists 50,000 or so clones, none appearing once, the ten largest making up about 6%. CDR1 is ENHRY, CDR2 SYGVKD, per germline. The CDR3 runs to 15 residues. Deletions cut 6 bases from V and 0 bases from J, with 13 bases between. The record originates from a study of T cell clonality in common variable immunodeficiency.

The TCR comes from a person between 18 and 75 years old in good health. The sequenced sample was peripheral blood mononuclear cells. The chain recombines TRBV10-3 with TRBJ2-3; no clear D. Incomplete CDR3 DNA: TGTGCCATCAGCCTACAGCCCTCTAGCACAGATACG. It translates to CAISLQPSSTDT. The CDR3 in its entirety is CAISLQPSSTDTQYF.